These 12 T cell receptor beta chains originate from one sample sequenced in a study of cytomegalovirus exposure and HLA in healthy donors. PCR was performed using 60 Vbeta and 13 Jbeta primers. Sequencing was performed with immunoSEQ multiplex PCR; in TCRdb, only in-frame clones are kept and a portion is missing. The sample records 150,000 to 200,000 clones, about three quarters being singletons. The specimen sequenced was PBMCs. The origin of the receptors is a man aged 30 to 39 in good health and CMV-seropositive.

This chain uses TRBV6-5 with TRBJ2-1, with D maybe TRBD1 (5 bases). This CDR3 region has 13 residues. CDR1 MNHEY and CDR2 SVGAGI come from the germline V gene. The V gene lost 5 bases and the J gene lost 4 bases, with 9 bases spanning the gap. This CDR3 is CASSRGYYNEQFF. CDR3 bases: TGTGCCAGCAGTAGGGGTTATTACAATGAGCAGTTCTTC.

Comment on this clone: One end of the junction does not line up with germline, which may come from a read error. The CDR3 DNA reads as TGTGCCTGGGACCACAGGGAGGGTAAGAGAAAAACTGTTTTT. Translated, it gives CAWDHREGKRKTVF. The J gene is TRBJ1-4, the V gene TRBV30, with a tentative D call TRBD1 (6 bases). In germline, CDR1 is GTSNPN, CDR2 SVGIG (reference sequence). CDR3 size: 14 residues.

The gene calls are TRBV20-1 and TRBJ2-7; D is undetermined. Germline assignment: CDR1 DFQATT and CDR2 SNEGSKA (reference sequence). Deletions cut 6 bases from V and 6 bases from J, with 12 bases between. The CDR3 is made up of 11 amino acids. The CDR3 DNA is TGCAGTGCCCGACGGGTCCGCGAGCAGTACTTC. Translation: CSARRVREQYF.

The chain uses TRBV28 and TRBJ1-2, with D perhaps TRBD1 (5 bases). The germline V and J ends were trimmed by 2 bases and 3 bases, with 13 bases remaining between them. CDR1 and CDR2 (germline): MDHEN, SYDVKM. The CDR3 sequence is 15 residues long. In DNA form, the CDR3 reads TGTGCCAGCAGTTTACAGTCTATAGGGGACTATGGCTACACCTTC. This sequence encodes CASSLQSIGDYGYTF.

V gene TRBV23-1 combines with J gene TRBJ2-1; 12 nucleotides match TRBD2. TRBV23-1 is an ORF, with its function uncertain. This CDR3 has 19 residues. V dropped 0 bases and J dropped 7; count of bases not matched to a gene: 13. The CDR3 here is CASSQSGLAGLFRVNEQFF. CDR3 coding DNA: TGCGCCAGCAGTCAATCAGGACTAGCGGGACTATTTCGGGTTAATGAGCAGTTCTTC.

V and J are TRBV13 and TRBJ2-1, with 12 bases identical to TRBD2. The length of the CDR3 is 17 residues. Germline CDR1 is PRHDT and CDR2 is FYEKMQ (reference sequence). The V segment lost 3 bases and the J segment 4 bases; nucleotides outside the gene matches: 7. CDR3 sequence reads: CASSFFGTSGPYNEQFF. In nucleotides, the CDR3 is TGTGCCAGCAGCTTTTTCGGGACTAGCGGGCCGTACAATGAGCAGTTCTTC.

The V call is TRBV27, the J call TRBJ1-2, with 7 bases fitting TRBD1. CDR1 is MNHEY, CDR2 SMNVEV, per germline (reference sequence). The CDR3 sequence is 14 residues long. V dropped 5 bases and J dropped 5; count of bases not matched to a gene: 8. The CDR3 sequence: CASSPTIRGYGYTF. The CDR3 nucleotides read TGTGCCAGCAGTCCGACTATCAGGGGGTATGGCTACACCTTC.

The rearrangement links TRBV2 to TRBJ2-1; weak D call: TRBD2 (6 bases). Between the trimmed V and J ends, which lost 5 bases and 4 bases, there was a span of 21 bases. The CDR3 covers 17 residues. Germline V gene data show CDR1 as SNHLY and CDR2 as FYNNEI. DNA of the CDR3: TGTGCCAGCAGTTACCGCCGACTAGTTGGGTCTTACAATGAGCAGTTCTTC. It is translated as CASSYRRLVGSYNEQFF.

The chain carries TRBV5-4 and TRBJ2-7; TRBD1 matches 7 bases. The germline CDR1 and CDR2 sequences are SGHNT and YYREEE (reference sequence). V trimming: 4 bases; J trimming: 4 bases; junction bases outside the gene matches: 8. This CDR3 has 14 amino acids. DNA for the CDR3: TGTGCCAGCAGCCTGGGGGACAGAGGTTACGAGCAGTACTTC. Its protein product is CASSLGDRGYEQYF. Using reference TRBV5-4 and TRBJ2-7 for the parts outside the CDR3, the full variable domain is ETGVTQSPTHLIKTRGQQVTLRCSSQSGHNTVSWYQQALGQGPQFIFQYYREEENGRGNFPPRFSGLQFPNYSSELNVNALELDDSALYLCASSLGDRGYEQYFGPGTRLTVT.

This clone was recorded only once. The gene calls are TRBV5-1 and TRBJ1-2; D perhaps matches TRBD1 (5 bases). CDR3 length: 14 amino acids. Germline V gene lookup returns CDR1 SGHRS and CDR2 YFSETQ. Trimming removed 0 bases at V and 2 bases at J, with 8 bases between. This chain's CDR3 is CASSLESGNYGYTF. The CDR3 DNA sequence: TGCGCCAGCAGCTTGGAGTCAGGGAACTATGGCTACACCTTC.

This chain uses TRBV10-2 with TRBJ2-5, with 8 bases fitting TRBD2. V was pared by 6 bases and J by 5 bases, with 14 bases of the junction left unmatched. CDR3 size: 16 residues. CDR1 WSHSY and CDR2 SAAADI come from the germline V gene. The CDR3 reads CASRLGSGISGETQYF. CDR3 DNA sequence: TGCGCCAGCAGGTTGGGTAGCGGGATTAGCGGGGAGACCCAGTACTTC.

This clone came up a few times. V and J are TRBV5-1 and TRBJ2-7; 7 bases line up with TRBD1. V gave up 0 bases and J gave up 4 bases; unmatched junction bases: 7. Germline V gene data show CDR1 as SGHRS and CDR2 as YFSETQ. The CDR3 runs to 15 residues. In DNA, the CDR3 is TGCGCCAGCAGCTTGGCCCTACAGGGGAAGTACGAGCAGTACTTC. Translated, it gives CASSLALQGKYEQYF.